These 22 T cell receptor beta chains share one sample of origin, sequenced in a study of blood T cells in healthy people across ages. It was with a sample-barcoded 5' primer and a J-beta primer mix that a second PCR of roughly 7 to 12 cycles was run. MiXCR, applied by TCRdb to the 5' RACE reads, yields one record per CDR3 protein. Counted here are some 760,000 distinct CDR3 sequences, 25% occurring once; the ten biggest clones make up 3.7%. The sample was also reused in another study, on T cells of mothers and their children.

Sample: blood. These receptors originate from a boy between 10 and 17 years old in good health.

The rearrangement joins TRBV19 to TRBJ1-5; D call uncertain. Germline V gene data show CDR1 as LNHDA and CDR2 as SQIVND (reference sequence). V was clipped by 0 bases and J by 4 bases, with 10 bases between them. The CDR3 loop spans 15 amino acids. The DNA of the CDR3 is TGTGCCAGTAGTATAGAGGGAGGTCCTAATCAGCCCCAGCATTTT. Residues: CASSIEGGPNQPQHF.

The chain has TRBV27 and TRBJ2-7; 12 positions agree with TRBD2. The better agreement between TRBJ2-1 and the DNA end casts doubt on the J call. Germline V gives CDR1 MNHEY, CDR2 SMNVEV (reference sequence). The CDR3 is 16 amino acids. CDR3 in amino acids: CASSSPSGGARNEQFF. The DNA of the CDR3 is TGTGCCAGCAGTTCACCTAGCGGGGGGGCCAGAAATGAGCAGTTCTTC.

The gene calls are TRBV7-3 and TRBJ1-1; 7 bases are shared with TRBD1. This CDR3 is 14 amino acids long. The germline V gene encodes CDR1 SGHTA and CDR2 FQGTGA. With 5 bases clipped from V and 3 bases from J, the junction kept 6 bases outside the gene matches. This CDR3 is CASSPQQGHTEAFF. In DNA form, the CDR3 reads TGTGCCAGCAGCCCACAACAGGGGCACACTGAAGCTTTCTTT.

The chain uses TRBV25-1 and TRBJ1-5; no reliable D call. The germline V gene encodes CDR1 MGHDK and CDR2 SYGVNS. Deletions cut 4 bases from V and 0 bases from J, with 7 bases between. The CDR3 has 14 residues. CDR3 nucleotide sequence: TGTGCCAGCAGTGTGACATCTAGCAATCAGCCCCAGCATTTT. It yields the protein CASSVTSSNQPQHF.

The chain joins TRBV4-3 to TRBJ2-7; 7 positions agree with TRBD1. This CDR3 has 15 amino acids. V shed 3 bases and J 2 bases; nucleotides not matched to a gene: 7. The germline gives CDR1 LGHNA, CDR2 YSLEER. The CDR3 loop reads CASSQGRDSAYEQYF. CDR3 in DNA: TGCGCCAGCAGCCAGGGCCGGGACAGCGCCTACGAGCAGTACTTC.

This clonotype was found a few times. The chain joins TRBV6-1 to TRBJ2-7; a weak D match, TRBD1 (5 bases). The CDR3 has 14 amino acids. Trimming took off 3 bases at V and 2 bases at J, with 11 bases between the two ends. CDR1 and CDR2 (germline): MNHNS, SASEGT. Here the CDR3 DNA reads TGTGCCAGCAGTGACCTCGCAGGGACCTACGAGCAGTACTTC. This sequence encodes CASSDLAGTYEQYF.

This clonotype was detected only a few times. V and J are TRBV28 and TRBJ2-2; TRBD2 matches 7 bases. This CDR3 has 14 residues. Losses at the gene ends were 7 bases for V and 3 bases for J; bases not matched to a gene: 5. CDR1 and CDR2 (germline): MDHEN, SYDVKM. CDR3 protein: CASTLADDTGELFF. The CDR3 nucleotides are TGTGCCAGCACCCTAGCGGACGACACCGGGGAGCTGTTTTTT.

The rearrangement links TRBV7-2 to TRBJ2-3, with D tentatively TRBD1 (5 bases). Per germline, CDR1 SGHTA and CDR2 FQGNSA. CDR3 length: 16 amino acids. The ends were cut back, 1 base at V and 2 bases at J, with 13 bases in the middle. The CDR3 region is CASSLGPQGITDTQYF. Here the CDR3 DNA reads TGTGCCAGCAGCTTAGGCCCCCAGGGTATCACAGATACGCAGTATTTT.

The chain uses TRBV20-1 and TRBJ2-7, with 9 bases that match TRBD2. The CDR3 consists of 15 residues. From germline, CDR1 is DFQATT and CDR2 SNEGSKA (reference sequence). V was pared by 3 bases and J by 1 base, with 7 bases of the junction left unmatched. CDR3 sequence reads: CSASPPLAGSYEQYF. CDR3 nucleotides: TGCAGTGCTAGTCCCCCTCTAGCGGGATCCTACGAGCAGTACTTC.

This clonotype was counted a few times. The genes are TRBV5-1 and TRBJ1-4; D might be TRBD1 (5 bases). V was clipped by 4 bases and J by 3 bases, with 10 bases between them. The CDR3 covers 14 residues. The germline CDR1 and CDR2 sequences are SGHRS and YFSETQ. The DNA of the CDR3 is TGCGCCAGCAGCGGGGGTGGACCTAATGAAAAACTGTTTTTT. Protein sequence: CASSGGGPNEKLFF.

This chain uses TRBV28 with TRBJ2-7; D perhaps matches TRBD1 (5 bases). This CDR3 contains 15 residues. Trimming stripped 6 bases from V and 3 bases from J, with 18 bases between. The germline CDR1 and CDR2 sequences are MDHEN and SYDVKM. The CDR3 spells CASSKYQGFYYEQYF. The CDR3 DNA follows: TGTGCCAGCAGCAAATACCAGGGCTTTTACTACGAGCAGTACTTC. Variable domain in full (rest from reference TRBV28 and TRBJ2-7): DVKVTQSSRYLVKRTGEKVFLECVQDMDHENMFWYRQDPGLGLRLIYFSYDVKMKEKGDIPEGYSVSREKKERFSLILESASTNQTSMYLCASSKYQGFYYEQYFGPGTRLTVT.

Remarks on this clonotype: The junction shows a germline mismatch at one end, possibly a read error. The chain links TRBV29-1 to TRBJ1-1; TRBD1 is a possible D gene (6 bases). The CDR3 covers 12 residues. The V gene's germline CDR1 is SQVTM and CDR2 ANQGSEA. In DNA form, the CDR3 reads TGCAGCGTCGGACAGCCTAACACTGAGGCTTTCTTT. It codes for CSVGQPNTEAFF.

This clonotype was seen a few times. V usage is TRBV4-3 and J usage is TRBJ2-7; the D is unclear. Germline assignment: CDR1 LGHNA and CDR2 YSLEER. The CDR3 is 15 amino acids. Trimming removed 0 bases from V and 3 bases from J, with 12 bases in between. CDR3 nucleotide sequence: TGCGCCAGCAGCCAAGATAGAGTCTATGTCTACGAGCAGTACTTC. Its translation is CASSQDRVYVYEQYF.

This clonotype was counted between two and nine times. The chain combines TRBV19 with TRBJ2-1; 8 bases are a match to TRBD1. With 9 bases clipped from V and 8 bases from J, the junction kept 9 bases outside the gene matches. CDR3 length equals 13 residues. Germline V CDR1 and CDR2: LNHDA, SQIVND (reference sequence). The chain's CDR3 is CASKPPTGDEQFF. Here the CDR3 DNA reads TGTGCCAGCAAACCACCGACAGGGGATGAGCAGTTCTTC. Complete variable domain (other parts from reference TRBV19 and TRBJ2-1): DGGITQSPKYLFRKEGQNVTLSCEQNLNHDAMYWYRQDPGQGLRLIYYSQIVNDFQKGDIAEGYSVSREKKESFPLTVTSAQKNPTAFYLCASKPPTGDEQFFGPGTRLTVL.

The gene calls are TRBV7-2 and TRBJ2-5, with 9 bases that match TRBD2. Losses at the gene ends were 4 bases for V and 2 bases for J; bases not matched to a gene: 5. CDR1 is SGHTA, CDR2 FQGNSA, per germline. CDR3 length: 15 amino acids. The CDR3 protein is CASSSNLAGQETQYF. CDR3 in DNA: TGTGCCAGCAGCTCCAATCTAGCGGGGCAAGAGACCCAGTACTTC.

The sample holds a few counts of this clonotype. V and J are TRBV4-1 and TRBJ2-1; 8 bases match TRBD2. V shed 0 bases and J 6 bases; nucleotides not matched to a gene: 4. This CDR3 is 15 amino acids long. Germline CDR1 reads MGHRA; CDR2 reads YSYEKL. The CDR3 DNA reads TGCGCCAGCAGCCAAGATGCGGGACTAGTCAATGAGCAGTTCTTC. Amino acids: CASSQDAGLVNEQFF.

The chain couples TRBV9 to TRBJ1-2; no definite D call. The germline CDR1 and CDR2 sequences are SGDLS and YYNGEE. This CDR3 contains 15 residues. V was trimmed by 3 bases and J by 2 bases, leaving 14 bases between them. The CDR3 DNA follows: TGTGCCAGCAGCGCCTTAACGAGATGGAACTATGGCTACACCTTC. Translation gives CASSALTRWNYGYTF.

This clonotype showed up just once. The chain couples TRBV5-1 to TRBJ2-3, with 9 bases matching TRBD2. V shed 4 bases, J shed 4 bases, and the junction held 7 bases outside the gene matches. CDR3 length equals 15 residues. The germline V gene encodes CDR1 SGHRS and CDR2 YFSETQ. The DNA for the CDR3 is TGCGCCAGCAGCATTAGCGGGGGCACCTCAGATACGCAGTATTTT. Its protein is CASSISGGTSDTQYF.

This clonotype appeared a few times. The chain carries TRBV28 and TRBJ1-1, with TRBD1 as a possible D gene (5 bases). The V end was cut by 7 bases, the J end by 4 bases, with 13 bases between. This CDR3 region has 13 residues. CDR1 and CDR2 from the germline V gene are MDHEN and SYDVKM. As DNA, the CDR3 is TGTGCCAGCACCTTCCCGAGGGGCACTGAAGCTTTCTTT. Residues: CASTFPRGTEAFF.

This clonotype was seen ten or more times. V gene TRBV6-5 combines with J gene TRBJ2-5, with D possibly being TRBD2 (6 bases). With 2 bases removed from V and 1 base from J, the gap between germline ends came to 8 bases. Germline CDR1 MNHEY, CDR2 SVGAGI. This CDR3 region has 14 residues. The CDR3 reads CASSYRDSQETQYF. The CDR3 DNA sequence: TGTGCCAGCAGTTACCGGGACTCCCAAGAGACCCAGTACTTC.

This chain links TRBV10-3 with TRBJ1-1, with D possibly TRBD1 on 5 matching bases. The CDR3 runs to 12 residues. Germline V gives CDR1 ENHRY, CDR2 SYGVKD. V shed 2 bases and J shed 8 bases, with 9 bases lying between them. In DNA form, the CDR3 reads TGTGCCATCAGTGAGGGGGGGGACGAAGCTTTCTTT. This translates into CAISEGGDEAFF.

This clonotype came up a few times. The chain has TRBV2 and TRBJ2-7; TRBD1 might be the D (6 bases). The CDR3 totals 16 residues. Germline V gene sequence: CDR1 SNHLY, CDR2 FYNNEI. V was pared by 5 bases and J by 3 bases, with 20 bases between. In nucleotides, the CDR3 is TGTGCCAGCAGTCAAATGAGGACAGTTAATGGCTACGAGCAGTACTTC. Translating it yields CASSQMRTVNGYEQYF.